A single sample gave rise to the 9 T cell receptor beta chains below, sequenced in a study of spatial heterogeneity in lung cancer. As for time point: sample taken at primary tumor resection. Sequencing was performed on whole RNA extracted from tumor and nontumor lung tissue, or from frozen PBMC, and the material was left unsorted. TCRdb reprocessed the 5' RACE reads with MiXCR, giving one entry per CDR3 protein. The sample comprises around 4,000 distinct CDR3 sequences, 34% of which are singletons, and roughly 40% rests with the top ten. The sample here was PBMCs, taken at surgery. These receptors all stem from a male donor with early-stage non-small cell lung cancer.

Only a few counts were recorded for this clonotype. Because the library targeted alpha chains, this beta chain is an off-target read whose size means little. The chain combines TRBV10-3 with TRBJ2-7, with D perhaps matching TRBD1 (6 bases). Germline assignment: CDR1 ENHRY and CDR2 SYGVKD. Trimming cost V 6 bases and J 2 bases, with 11 bases left between them. The CDR3 sequence is 13 residues long. CDR3 sequence (DNA): TGTGCCATCAGCAGGACAGATGCCTACGAGCAGTACTTC. As protein: CAISRTDAYEQYF.

This clonotype is classed as medium-sized. A library prepared for alpha chains yielded this beta chain as an off-target read; its size is of little meaning. J is TRBJ2-5 and V is TRBV12-3 or TRBV12-4, with 7 bases identical to TRBD2. Trimming removed 1 base from V and 4 bases from J; junction bases left unmatched: 15. This CDR3 is built from 18 residues. CDR3 in amino acids: CASSLVAVWRERGETQYF. The CDR3 bases are TGTGCCAGCAGTTTAGTTGCGGTTTGGCGGGAGCGAGGAGAGACCCAGTACTTC.

A remark on this clonotype: The library was built for alpha chains, so this beta chain is an off-target read and its size means little. The chain has TRBV28 and TRBJ1-2; possibly TRBD1 for D (6 bases). Trimming removed 6 bases at V and 4 bases at J, with 24 bases between. The CDR3 is made up of 17 amino acids. Germline CDR1 is MDHEN and CDR2 is SYDVKM. The CDR3: CASSPRPYRVLSYGYTF. In nucleotides, the CDR3 is TGTGCCAGCAGCCCAAGGCCCTACAGGGTCCTCAGCTATGGCTACACCTTC.

This clonotype was detected a few times. A library prepared for alpha chains yielded this beta chain as an off-target read; its size is of little meaning. The V call is TRBV12-3 or TRBV12-4, the J call TRBJ2-4, with 9 bases identical to TRBD1. Unmatched junction bases numbered 4, after V lost 4 bases and J lost 0 bases. This CDR3 is 16 amino acids long. CDR3 loop: CASSSGQGLAKNIQYF. CDR3 bases: TGTGCCAGCAGTTCGGGACAGGGACTAGCCAAAAACATTCAGTACTTC.

This clonotype showed up just a few times. With the library built for alpha chains, this beta chain is off target and its frequency is not meaningful. The genes are TRBV7-9 and TRBJ2-7; the match to TRBD2 covers 8 bases. The CDR3 totals 14 residues. Germline assignment: CDR1 SEHNR and CDR2 FQNEAQ (reference sequence). V was pared by 0 bases and J by 4 bases, with 2 bases of the junction left unmatched. The CDR3 sequence: CASSLASGTYEQYF. Written as DNA, the CDR3 is TGTGCCAGCAGCTTAGCTAGCGGGACGTACGAGCAGTACTTC.

Concerning this clonotype: Since the library was made to target alpha chains, this beta chain is a stray read and its abundance is not meaningful. The genes are TRBV5-1 and TRBJ2-2; D possibly uses TRBD1 or TRBD2 (6 bases each). Germline lookup yields CDR1 SGHRS and CDR2 YFSETQ. Trimming took off 4 bases at V and 5 bases at J, with 9 bases between the two ends. The CDR3 covers 13 residues. For the CDR3, the DNA is TGCGCCAGCAGCGGCGGGACAACCGGGGAGCTGTTTTTT. Residues: CASSGGTTGELFF. Full variable domain (rest looked up from reference TRBV5-1 and TRBJ2-2): KAGVTQTPRYLIKTRGQQVTLSCSPISGHRSVSWYQQTPGQGLQFLFEYFSETQRNKGNFPGRFSGRQFSNSRSEMNVSTLELGDSALYLCASSGGTTGELFFGEGSRLTVL.

As to this clonotype: Because the library targeted alpha chains, this beta chain is an off-target read whose size means little. V and J are TRBV28 and TRBJ2-1, with 7 positions matching TRBD1. Germline assignment: CDR1 MDHEN and CDR2 SYDVKM. The CDR3 totals 15 residues. V trimming: 8 bases; J trimming: 4 bases; junction bases outside the gene matches: 11. The CDR3: CASEGDSAQYNEQFF. The DNA for the CDR3 is TGTGCCAGCGAGGGGGACAGCGCCCAATACAATGAGCAGTTCTTC.

To note about this clonotype: The size of this beta chain means little, since it is a stray read in a library made for alpha chains. The V call is TRBV5-1, the J call TRBJ2-1; 12 bases align to TRBD2. The CDR3 runs to 15 residues. With 1 base clipped from V and 7 bases from J, the junction kept 3 bases outside the gene matches. Germline CDR1 and CDR2: SGHRS and YFSETQ. The CDR3 DNA is TGCGCCAGCAGCTTGCTAGCGGGAGGGAAAAATGAGCAGTTCTTC. Its translation: CASSLLAGGKNEQFF.

On this clonotype itself: An end of the junction differs from the germline gene, which may be a read error. A library prepared for alpha chains yielded this beta chain as an off-target read; its size is of little meaning. The V gene is TRBV7-7, the J gene TRBJ2-3; D unclear. The CDR3 length is 13 residues. The V gene's germline CDR1 is SSHAT and CDR2 FNYEAQ (reference sequence). The CDR3 spells CASSLDAGDTQYF. CDR3 sequence (DNA): TGTGCTAGCAGCTTAGATGCCGGAGATACGCAGTATTTT.